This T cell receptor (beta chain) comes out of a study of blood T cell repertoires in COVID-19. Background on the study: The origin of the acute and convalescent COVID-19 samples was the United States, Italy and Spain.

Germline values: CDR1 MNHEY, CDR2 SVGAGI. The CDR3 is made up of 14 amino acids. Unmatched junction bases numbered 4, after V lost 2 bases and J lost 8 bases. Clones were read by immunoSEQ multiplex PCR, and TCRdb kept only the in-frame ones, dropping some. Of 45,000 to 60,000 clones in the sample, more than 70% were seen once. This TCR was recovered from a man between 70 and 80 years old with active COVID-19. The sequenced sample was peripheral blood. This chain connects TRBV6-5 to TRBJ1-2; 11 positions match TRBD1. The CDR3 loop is CASSYRGQGGGYTF. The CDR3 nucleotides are TGTGCCAGCAGTTACCGGGGACAGGGGGGCGGCTACACCTTC.